These 15 T cell receptor beta chains came from one sample sequenced in a study of blood T cell repertoires in COVID-19. Here immunoSEQ multiplex PCR was the method, and the copy in TCRdb shows in-frame clones only, minus some. The profile shows some 48,000 clones, around 83% of them singletons. Source material: peripheral blood. These TCRs come from a human donor in a cohort sampled during active COVID-19.

The rearrangement links TRBV3-1 (or the pseudogene TRBV3-2) to TRBJ2-5, with 7 bases identical to TRBD2. The CDR3 spans 14 residues. With V trimmed by 5 bases and J by 5 bases, 8 bases remained unmatched. The germline CDR1 and CDR2 sequences are LGHDT and YNNKEL (reference sequence). The CDR3 bases are TGTGCCAGCAGCTCCAACCTCGGGGGGGAGACCCAGTACTTC. It yields the protein CASSSNLGGETQYF.

The chain carries TRBV5-8 and TRBJ2-5; 8 nucleotides agree with TRBD1. V was clipped by 5 bases and J by 5 bases; unmatched bases: 5. Germline loops: CDR1 SGHTS, CDR2 YDEGEE. The CDR3 runs to 13 residues. The CDR3 protein is CASRDRVGETQYF. DNA for the CDR3: TGTGCCAGCAGGGACAGGGTTGGGGAGACCCAGTACTTC.

This clone occurred once. The rearrangement links TRBV7-5 to TRBJ2-7; TRBD1, the D gene given by the table, was not confirmed from the DNA. TRBV7-5 corresponds to a pseudogene. The CDR3 sequence is 14 residues long. The CDR3 nucleotides read TGTGCCAGAAGCCCGGACAGAAACTCCTACGAGCAGTACTTC. The encoded protein is CARSPDRNSYEQYF.

The V gene is TRBV6-5, the J gene TRBJ1-2; 8 bases are a match to TRBD1. This CDR3 has 13 residues. The germline gives CDR1 MNHEY, CDR2 SVGAGI. J lost 10 bases, V lost 5 bases, and 9 bases had no gene match. The CDR3 nucleotides read TGTGCCAGCAGTCGCGACAGGGGACGGATCTACACCTTC. Encoded protein: CASSRDRGRIYTF.

V gene TRBV7-2 combines with J gene TRBJ2-5, with D uncertain. CDR3 length equals 14 residues. Germline V CDR1 and CDR2: SGHTA, FQGNSA. Trimming shortened V by 5 bases and J by 2 bases, and 12 bases separated the two germline ends. CDR3 sequence (DNA): TGTGCCAGCAGCCTCGGTTACTATCAAGAGACCCAGTACTTC. Translating it yields CASSLGYYQETQYF.

This rearrangement joins TRBV7-6 to TRBJ1-5; TRBD1 is a possible D gene (6 bases). V shed 1 base and J shed 3 bases, with 10 bases lying between them. CDR1 is SGHVS and CDR2 is FNYEAQ in the germline V gene. CDR3 length: 15 amino acids. The CDR3 sequence: CASSLVGGDNQPQHF. DNA of the CDR3: TGTGCCAGCAGCTTAGTAGGGGGGGACAATCAGCCCCAGCATTTT.

This chain links TRBV2 with TRBJ2-4; TRBD2 matches 12 bases. V shed 5 bases and J 6 bases; nucleotides not matched to a gene: 8. CDR3 size: 16 residues. Per the germline V gene, CDR1 is SNHLY and CDR2 is FYNNEI. DNA of the CDR3: TGTGCCAGCAGTCCGACTAGCGGGAGAGGTGGAAACATTCAGTACTTC. It codes for CASSPTSGRGGNIQYF.

The chain links TRBV2 to TRBJ2-2; 9 bases line up with TRBD2. Trimming took 5 bases from V and 4 from J; bases not matched to a gene: 5. This CDR3 is built from 15 residues. Looked up from germline, CDR1 is SNHLY and CDR2 is FYNNEI. CDR3 region: CASSYSGSRTGELFF. The CDR3 DNA is TGTGCCAGCAGTTATAGCGGGAGCCGCACCGGGGAGCTGTTTTTT.

This rearrangement joins TRBV12-3 or TRBV12-4 to TRBJ1-1, with unresolved D. V was trimmed by 2 bases and J by 4 bases, leaving 8 bases between them. CDR3 length equals 13 residues. CDR3 loop: CASSLKEGTEAFF. The CDR3 nucleotides read TGTGCCAGCAGTTTAAAGGAGGGCACTGAAGCTTTCTTT.

The chain uses TRBV7-2 and TRBJ1-1; 9 nucleotides align to TRBD1. The CDR3 sequence is 14 residues long. The V gene end was trimmed by 3 bases and the J gene end by 5 bases; junction bases not matched to a gene: 4. Germline CDR1 is SGHTA and CDR2 is FQGNSA. The CDR3, as DNA: TGTGCCAGCAGCTTCAGACAGGGGGGGACTGAAGCTTTCTTT. It codes for CASSFRQGGTEAFF.

The rearrangement links TRBV28 to TRBJ2-1; D possibly corresponds to TRBD2 (5 bases). Germline assignment: CDR1 MDHEN and CDR2 SYDVKM. The CDR3 consists of 15 residues. Trimming pared 2 bases from V and 0 bases from J, leaving 8 bases between. CDR3 DNA sequence: TGTGCCAGCAGTTTAGACTACAGCTCCTACAATGAGCAGTTCTTC. This sequence encodes CASSLDYSSYNEQFF.

CDR3 sequence reads: CASSRTGDSYEQYF. The CDR3 DNA is TGCGCCAGCAGCCGGACAGGGGACTCCTACGAGCAGTACTTC. The gene calls are TRBV5-1 and TRBJ2-7; 9 bases agree with TRBD1. This CDR3 has 14 residues. With V trimmed by 4 bases and J by 0 bases, 2 bases remained unmatched. Germline V CDR1 and CDR2: SGHRS, YFSETQ.

The rearrangement uses TRBV28 and TRBJ2-1; D may be TRBD1 (7 bases). The CDR3 runs 15 residues. In germline, CDR1 is MDHEN, CDR2 SYDVKM. V dropped 6 bases and J dropped 0 bases, with 12 bases sitting between them. In DNA, the CDR3 is TGTGCCAGCAGACCAGGGGGGAGCTCCTACAATGAGCAGTTCTTC. It is translated as CASRPGGSSYNEQFF.

This sequence joins TRBV6-5 and TRBJ2-5; 10 bases match TRBD2. Per the germline V gene, CDR1 is MNHEY and CDR2 is SVGAGI. V dropped 0 bases and J dropped 6; count of bases not matched to a gene: 4. The CDR3 runs to 15 residues. The CDR3 DNA follows: TGTGCCAGCAGTTACTCGTCTAGCGGGAGACAGACCCAGTACTTC. Amino acids: CASSYSSSGRQTQYF.

The chain joins TRBV2 to TRBJ1-4; TRBD1 matches at 12 bases. J lost 4 bases, V lost 4 bases, and 4 bases had no gene match. The V gene's germline CDR1 is SNHLY and CDR2 FYNNEI. The CDR3 covers 16 residues. The CDR3 loop is CASSGGTGGFNEKLFF. CDR3 nucleotides: TGTGCCAGCAGTGGGGGGACAGGGGGCTTTAATGAAAAACTGTTTTTT.